This T cell receptor (beta chain) was recorded in a study of identifying expanded T cells in peripheral blood. General study findings and limits: Technical replicates showed roughly 1.2 changed clones; two weeks roughly 15; four weeks 19.

Data came from immunoSEQ multiplex PCR; TCRdb stores just in-frame clones and leaves some out. The sample contains around 68,000 clones, 80% to 90% of which appear only once. Note on this clone: Its antigen is unidentified.

Collection occurred without any documented infections or immune events in donors. Germline values: CDR1 MNHEY, CDR2 SMNVEV (reference sequence). The CDR3 runs to 14 residues. V was trimmed by 6 bases and J by 3 bases, leaving 12 bases between them. The clonotype was recovered from a person aged 18 to 75 in good health. The rearrangement uses TRBV27 and TRBJ1-5, with TRBD1 as a possible D gene (5 bases). Sequencing used blood. The CDR3 loop reads CASSLGENNQPQHF. The CDR3 region has the DNA TGTGCCAGCAGCTTGGGGGAGAACAATCAGCCCCAGCATTTT.